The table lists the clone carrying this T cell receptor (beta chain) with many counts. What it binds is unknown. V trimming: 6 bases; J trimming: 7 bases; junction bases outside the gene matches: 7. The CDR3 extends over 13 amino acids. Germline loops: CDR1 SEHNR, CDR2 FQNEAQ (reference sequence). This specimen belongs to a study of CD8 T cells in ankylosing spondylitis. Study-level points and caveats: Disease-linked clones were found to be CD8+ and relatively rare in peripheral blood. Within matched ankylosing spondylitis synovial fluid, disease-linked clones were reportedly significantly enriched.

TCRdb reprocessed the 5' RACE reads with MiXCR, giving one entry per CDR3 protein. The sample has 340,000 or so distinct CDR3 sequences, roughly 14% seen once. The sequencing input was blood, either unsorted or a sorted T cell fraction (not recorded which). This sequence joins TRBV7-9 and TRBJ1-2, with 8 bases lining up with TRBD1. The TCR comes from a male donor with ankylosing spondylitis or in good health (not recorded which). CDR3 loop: CASRRGQGSGYTF. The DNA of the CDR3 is TGTGCCAGCAGGCGTGGACAGGGCTCTGGCTACACCTTC.